This TCR beta chain originates from a study of regulatory T cells in long-lasting Graves disease. Study-level results: The study found TRBV28, TRBJ1-2 and TRBJ2-5 favored in persistent disease. TCR diversity in persistent Graves' patients was below that of newly diagnosed ones.

Described time point: newly diagnosed GD, antithyroid drugs for less than 3 months. Isolated PBMC RNA provided the starting material for the TCR library. It was by American Thyroid Association guidelines that Graves' disease was diagnosed. Arm-PCR with iRepertoire HTBI primers amplified the CDR3 regions for these TCR beta libraries. MiXCR was run by TCRdb on the multiplex PCR reads, yielding one entry per CDR3 protein. The table has over 500,000 distinct CDR3 sequences, about 16% seen once; the top ten hold about 12%. The CDR3 length is 15 residues. The V gene's germline CDR1 is SSHAT and CDR2 FNYEAQ (reference sequence). This clonotype has only a few counts. Its antigen is not identified. One end of the junction does not line up with germline, which may come from a read error. This sample was also put to use in a study of T cells in Graves' hyperthyroidism and ophthalmopathy. From that report: Most thyroid clonotypes with frequency above 0.001 were detected in blood.

This sequence was found in a man younger than 35 with Graves disease. The material was peripheral blood mononuclear cells (PBMCs), obtained at new diagnosis, from a patient treated with antithyroid drugs. The chain uses TRBV7-7 and TRBJ2-1; 9 bases are shared with TRBD2. The CDR3 bases are TGTGCTAGCAGCCCTCGCTTAGCGGGAGCCAATGAGCAGTTCTTC. Its translation is CASSPRLAGANEQFF.